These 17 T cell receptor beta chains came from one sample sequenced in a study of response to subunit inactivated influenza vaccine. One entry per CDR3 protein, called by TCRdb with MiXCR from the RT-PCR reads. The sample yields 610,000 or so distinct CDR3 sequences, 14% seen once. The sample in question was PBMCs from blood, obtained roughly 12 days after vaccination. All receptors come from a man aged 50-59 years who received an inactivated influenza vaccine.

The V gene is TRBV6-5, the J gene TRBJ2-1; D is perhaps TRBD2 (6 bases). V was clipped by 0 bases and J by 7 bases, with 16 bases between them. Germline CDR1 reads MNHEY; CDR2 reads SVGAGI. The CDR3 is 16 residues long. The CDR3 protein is CASSYSMWGAGNEQFF. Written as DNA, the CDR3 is TGTGCCAGCAGTTACTCGATGTGGGGCGCGGGGAATGAGCAGTTCTTC.

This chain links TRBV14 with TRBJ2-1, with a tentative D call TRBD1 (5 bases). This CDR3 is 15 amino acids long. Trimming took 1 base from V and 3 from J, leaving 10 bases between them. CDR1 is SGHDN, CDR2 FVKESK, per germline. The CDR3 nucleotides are TGTGCCAGCAGCCAAGGACAGAATTTCTACAATGAGCAGTTCTTC. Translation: CASSQGQNFYNEQFF.

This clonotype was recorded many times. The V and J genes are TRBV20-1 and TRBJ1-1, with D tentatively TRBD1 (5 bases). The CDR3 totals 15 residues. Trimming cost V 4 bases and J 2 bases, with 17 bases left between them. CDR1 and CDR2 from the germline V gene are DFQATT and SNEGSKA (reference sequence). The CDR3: CSATHSGQGNTEAFF. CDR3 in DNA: TGCAGTGCTACCCATAGCGGGCAGGGCAACACTGAAGCTTTCTTT.

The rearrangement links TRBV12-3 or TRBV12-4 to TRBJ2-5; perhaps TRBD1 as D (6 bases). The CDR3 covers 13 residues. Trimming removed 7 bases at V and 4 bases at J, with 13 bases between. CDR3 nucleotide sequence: TGTGCCAGCAACCAGGGGTGGGGAGAGACCCAGTACTTC. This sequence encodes CASNQGWGETQYF.

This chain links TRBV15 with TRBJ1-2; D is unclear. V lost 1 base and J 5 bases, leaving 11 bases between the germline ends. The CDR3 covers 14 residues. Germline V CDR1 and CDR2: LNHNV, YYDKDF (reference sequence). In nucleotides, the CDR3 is TGTGCCACCAGCAGAGGATTACAAAAATATGGCTACACCTTC. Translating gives CATSRGLQKYGYTF.

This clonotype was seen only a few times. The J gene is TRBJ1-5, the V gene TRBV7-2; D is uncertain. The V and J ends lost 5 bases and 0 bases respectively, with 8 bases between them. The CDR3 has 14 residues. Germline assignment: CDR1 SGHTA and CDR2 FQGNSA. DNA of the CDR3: TGTGCCAGCAGCCGGGAGTATAGCAATCAGCCCCAGCATTTT. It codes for CASSREYSNQPQHF.

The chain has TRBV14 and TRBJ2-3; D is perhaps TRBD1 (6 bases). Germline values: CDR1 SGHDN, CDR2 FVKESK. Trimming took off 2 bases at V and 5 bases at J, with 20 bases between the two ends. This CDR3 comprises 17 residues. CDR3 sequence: CASSQHNQGLGGDTQYF. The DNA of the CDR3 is TGTGCCAGCAGCCAACACAATCAGGGGCTTGGTGGAGATACGCAGTATTTT.

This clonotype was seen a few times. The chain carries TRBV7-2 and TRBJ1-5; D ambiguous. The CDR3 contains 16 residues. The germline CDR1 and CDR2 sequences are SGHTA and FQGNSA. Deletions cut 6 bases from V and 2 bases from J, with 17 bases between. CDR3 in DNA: TGTGCCAGCAGTCATACTGGGCAGTCGGGCAATCAGCCCCAGCATTTT. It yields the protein CASSHTGQSGNQPQHF.

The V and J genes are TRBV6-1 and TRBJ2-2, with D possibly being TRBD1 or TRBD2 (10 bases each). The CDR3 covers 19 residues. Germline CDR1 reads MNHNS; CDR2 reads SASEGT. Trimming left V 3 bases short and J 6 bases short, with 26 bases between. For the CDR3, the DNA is TGTGCCAGCAGTGAGCGGACAGGGGGTCTAGCGGGAGTCCCCGGGGAGCTGTTTTTT. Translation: CASSERTGGLAGVPGELFF.

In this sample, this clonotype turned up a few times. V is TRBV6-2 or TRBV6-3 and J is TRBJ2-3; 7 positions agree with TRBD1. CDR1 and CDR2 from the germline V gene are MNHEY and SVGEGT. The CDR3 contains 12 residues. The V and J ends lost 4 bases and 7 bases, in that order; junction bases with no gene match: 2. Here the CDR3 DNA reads TGTGCCAGCAGTTGGACAGGCCATACGCAGTATTTT. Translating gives CASSWTGHTQYF.

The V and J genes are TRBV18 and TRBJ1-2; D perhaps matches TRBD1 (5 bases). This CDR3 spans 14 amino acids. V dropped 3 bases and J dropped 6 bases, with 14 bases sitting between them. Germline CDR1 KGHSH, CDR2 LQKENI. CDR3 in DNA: TGTGCCAGCTCACCTATATCGACAGTAAATGGCTACACCTTC. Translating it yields CASSPISTVNGYTF.

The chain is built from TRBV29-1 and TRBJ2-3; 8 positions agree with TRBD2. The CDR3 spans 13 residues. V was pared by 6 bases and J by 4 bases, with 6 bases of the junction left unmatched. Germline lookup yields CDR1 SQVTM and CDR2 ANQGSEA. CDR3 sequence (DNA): TGCAGCGTGGTTCTAGCGGGTGCAGATACGCAGTATTTT. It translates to CSVVLAGADTQYF.

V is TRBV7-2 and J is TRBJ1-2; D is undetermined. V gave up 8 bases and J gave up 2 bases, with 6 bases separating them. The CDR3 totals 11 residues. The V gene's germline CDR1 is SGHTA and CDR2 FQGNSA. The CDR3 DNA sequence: TGTGCCAGCGGCGACAACTATGGCTACACCTTC. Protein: CASGDNYGYTF.

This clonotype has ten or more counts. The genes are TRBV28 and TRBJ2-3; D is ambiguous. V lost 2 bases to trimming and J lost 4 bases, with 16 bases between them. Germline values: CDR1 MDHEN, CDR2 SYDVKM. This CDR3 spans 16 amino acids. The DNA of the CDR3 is TGTGCCAGCAGTTTAGGGCCGTCCGATCCGTCAGATACGCAGTATTTT. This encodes CASSLGPSDPSDTQYF.

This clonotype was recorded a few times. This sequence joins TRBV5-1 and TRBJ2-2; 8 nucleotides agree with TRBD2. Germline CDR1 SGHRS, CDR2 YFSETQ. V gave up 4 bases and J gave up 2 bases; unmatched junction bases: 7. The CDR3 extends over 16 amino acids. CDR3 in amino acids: CASSPGLVENTGELFF. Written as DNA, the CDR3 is TGCGCCAGCAGCCCGGGACTAGTCGAAAACACCGGGGAGCTGTTTTTT.

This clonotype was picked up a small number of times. The CDR3 protein is CASRPGDRPYGYTF. In nucleotides, the CDR3 is TGTGCCAGCAGGCCAGGGGACCGACCTTATGGCTACACCTTC. The chain employs TRBV7-2 and TRBJ1-2; maybe TRBD1 (6 bases). The CDR3 is made up of 14 amino acids. Germline CDR1 is SGHTA and CDR2 is FQGNSA. The germline V and J ends were trimmed by 6 bases and 5 bases, with 16 bases remaining between them.

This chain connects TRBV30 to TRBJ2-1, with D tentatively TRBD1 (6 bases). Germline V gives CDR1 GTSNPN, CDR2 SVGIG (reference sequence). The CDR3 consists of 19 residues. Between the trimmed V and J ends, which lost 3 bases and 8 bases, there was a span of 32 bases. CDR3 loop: CAWRAFWSGLKGDRDEQFF. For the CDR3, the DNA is TGTGCCTGGAGGGCTTTTTGGTCCGGTTTAAAGGGGGATAGGGATGAGCAGTTCTTC.